This passage covers 25 T cell receptor beta chains from one sample sequenced in a study of PD-L1 blockade in urothelial cancer. Time point defined: peripheral blood 6 weeks after treatment start. Sequenced by immunoSEQ multiplex PCR; TCRdb stores in-frame clones only, minus some. The sample carries 15,000 to 20,000 clones, about 83% recorded once. The sequences come from PBMCs, collected around atezolizumab (anti-PD-L1) treatment. The source of these receptors is a man aged 50 to 60 with urothelial cancer.

V and J are TRBV7-9 and TRBJ1-1; maybe TRBD1 (5 bases). The length of the CDR3 is 15 residues. Germline loops: CDR1 SEHNR, CDR2 FQNEAQ (reference sequence). V gave up 1 base and J gave up 7 bases, with 16 bases separating them. CDR3 bases: TGTGCCAGCAGCTTAGAAGGACATCCCGGAAATGAAGCTTTCTTT. This encodes CASSLEGHPGNEAFF. The whole variable domain, remainder taken from reference TRBV7-9 and TRBJ1-1, is DTGVSQNPRHKITKRGQNVTFRCDPISEHNRLYWYRQTLGQGPEFLTYFQNEAQLEKSRLLSDRFSAERPKGSFSTLEIQRTEQGDSAMYLCASSLEGHPGNEAFFGQGTRLTVV.

This chain connects TRBV5-1 to TRBJ2-7; 11 bases map to TRBD2. CDR1 SGHRS and CDR2 YFSETQ come from the germline V gene. V shed 2 bases and J 2 bases; nucleotides not matched to a gene: 3. The CDR3 sequence is 15 residues long. The CDR3, as DNA: TGCGCCAGCAGCTTAGGGACTAGCGGAGCCTACGAGCAGTACTTC. It specifies CASSLGTSGAYEQYF.

A single count supports this clone. The genes are TRBV19 and TRBJ1-4; possibly TRBD1 for D (5 bases). Germline CDR1 reads LNHDA; CDR2 reads SQIVND (reference sequence). The CDR3 runs 13 residues. With 8 bases removed from V and 7 bases from J, the gap between germline ends came to 14 bases. The CDR3 here is CASQTPGIEKLFF. CDR3 nucleotides: TGTGCCAGTCAGACGCCAGGGATTGAAAAACTGTTTTTT.

The V call is TRBV6-6, the J call TRBJ1-5; tentative D call: TRBD1 (5 bases). Germline V gene data show CDR1 as MNHNY and CDR2 as SVGAGI (reference sequence). The V and J ends lost 4 bases and 0 bases respectively, with 10 bases between them. CDR3 length equals 15 residues. CDR3 sequence: CASSFRGDSNQPQHF. The CDR3 DNA sequence: TGTGCCAGCAGTTTCCGGGGGGATAGCAATCAGCCCCAGCATTTT.

V and J are TRBV18 and TRBJ2-2, with unresolved D. Trimming took 3 bases from V and 6 from J, leaving 11 bases between them. The CDR3 is 14 residues long. Germline V gives CDR1 KGHSH, CDR2 LQKENI. The CDR3 coding sequence is TGTGCCAGCTCACCGACACCAGGTCCCGGGGAGCTGTTTTTT. This codes for CASSPTPGPGELFF.

V gene TRBV19 combines with J gene TRBJ2-2; TRBD1 matches at 7 bases. Germline V CDR1 and CDR2: LNHDA, SQIVND (reference sequence). The V and J ends lost 7 bases and 2 bases, in that order; junction bases with no gene match: 10. CDR3 size: 16 residues. The CDR3 sequence: CASTKTGTVNTGELFF. In DNA form, the CDR3 reads TGTGCCAGTACCAAAACCGGGACAGTTAACACCGGGGAGCTGTTTTTT. Drawing the rest from reference TRBV19 and TRBJ2-2, the complete variable domain is DGGITQSPKYLFRKEGQNVTLSCEQNLNHDAMYWYRQDPGQGLRLIYYSQIVNDFQKGDIAEGYSVSREKKESFPLTVTSAQKNPTAFYLCASTKTGTVNTGELFFGEGSRLTVL.

The V and J genes are TRBV7-9 and TRBJ2-3; the match to TRBD2 covers 8 bases. This CDR3 is built from 13 residues. The V segment lost 3 bases and the J segment 10 bases; nucleotides outside the gene matches: 6. Looked up from germline, CDR1 is SEHNR and CDR2 is FQNEAQ (reference sequence). CDR3 sequence: CASSFPGGNAQYF. The CDR3 nucleotides read TGTGCCAGCAGCTTCCCGGGAGGGAACGCGCAGTATTTT.

The chain employs TRBV11-2 and TRBJ2-1, with 7 bases fitting TRBD1. Germline lookup yields CDR1 SGHAT and CDR2 FQNNGV. This CDR3 region has 15 residues. The ends lost 5 bases at V and 3 bases at J; junction bases unmatched: 7. CDR3 sequence reads: CASSRGQTYYNEQFF. The CDR3 bases are TGTGCCAGCAGCCGGGGACAGACGTACTACAATGAGCAGTTCTTC.

The V call is TRBV4-2, the J call TRBJ1-1; D remains ambiguous. Per germline, CDR1 LGHNA and CDR2 YNFKEQ. CDR3 length: 15 amino acids. With 7 bases removed from V and 1 base from J, the gap between germline ends came to 16 bases. CDR3 loop: CASIPPGAPNTEAFF. DNA for the CDR3: TGTGCCAGCATTCCCCCTGGAGCCCCGAACACTGAAGCTTTCTTT.

By sample fraction, this clone is medium-sized (0.01 to 0.1%). The V gene is TRBV7-9, the J gene TRBJ1-2; D is uncertain. Looked up from germline, CDR1 is SEHNR and CDR2 is FQNEAQ (reference sequence). CDR3 length: 14 amino acids. V was pared by 5 bases and J by 4 bases, with 14 bases between. The CDR3 sequence: CASSLREESYGYTF. The CDR3 DNA sequence: TGTGCCAGCAGCCTAAGGGAGGAATCCTATGGCTACACCTTC.

The chain employs TRBV18 and TRBJ2-1; 8 bases fit TRBD2. CDR1 and CDR2 from the germline V gene are KGHSH and LQKENI. The CDR3 consists of 15 residues. V lost 5 bases, J lost 6 bases, and 9 bases stayed unmatched. The CDR3 protein is CASSSGISGINEQFF. CDR3 DNA: TGTGCCAGCTCATCCGGGATTAGCGGGATCAATGAGCAGTTCTTC.

The CDR3 reads CASSPGGHGDNEQFF. CDR3 coding DNA: TGTGCCAGCAGCCCCGGGGGGCATGGGGACAATGAGCAGTTCTTC. This rearrangement joins TRBV11-2 to TRBJ2-1, with D possibly matching TRBD2 (7 bases). Germline V gene sequence: CDR1 SGHAT, CDR2 FQNNGV. V was clipped by 5 bases and J by 5 bases, with 16 bases between them. The CDR3 runs 15 residues.

The CDR3 DNA reads TGTGCCAGCATGGGGACTAGGGGGTACAATGAGCAGTTCTTC. Translation gives CASMGTRGYNEQFF. V usage is TRBV2 and J usage is TRBJ2-1; TRBD2 aligns across 8 bases. With 7 bases clipped from V and 4 bases from J, the junction kept 6 bases outside the gene matches. This CDR3 spans 14 amino acids. Per germline, CDR1 SNHLY and CDR2 FYNNEI. The full variable domain, rest sourced from reference TRBV2 and TRBJ2-1, is EPEVTQTPSHQVTQMGQEVILRCVPISNHLYFYWYRQILGQKVEFLVSFYNNEISEKSEIFDDQFSVERPDGSNFTLKIRSTKLEDSAMYFCASMGTRGYNEQFFGPGTRLTVL.

The J gene is TRBJ1-2, the V gene TRBV10-3; D is possibly TRBD1 (5 bases). Trimming removed 0 bases at V and 2 bases at J, with 7 bases between. Germline CDR1 ENHRY, CDR2 SYGVKD. The CDR3 consists of 14 residues. DNA for the CDR3: TGTGCCATCAGTGAGTCGACAGAAAACTATGGCTACACCTTC. It codes for CAISESTENYGYTF.

This clone was observed a single time. V is TRBV6-5 and J is TRBJ2-7; 7 bases agree with TRBD2. From germline, CDR1 is MNHEY and CDR2 SVGAGI. Losses at the gene ends were 2 bases for V and 2 bases for J; bases not matched to a gene: 0. The CDR3 totals 13 residues. The CDR3 DNA reads TGTGCCAGCAGTTACCTAGCGGCCTACGAGCAGTACTTC. It specifies CASSYLAAYEQYF.

This clone was counted once. Other DNA sequences of this sample code for an identical CDR3. The chain joins TRBV15 to TRBJ1-4; D remains ambiguous. Trimming shortened V by 1 base and J by 5 bases, and 5 bases separated the two germline ends. Germline V gene lookup returns CDR1 LNHNV and CDR2 YYDKDF (reference sequence). The CDR3 sequence is 13 residues long. The CDR3 coding sequence is TGTGCCACCAGCAGAGCTAGGAATGAAAAACTGTTTTTT. It yields the protein CATSRARNEKLFF.

The CDR3 loop reads CASSLGLAGGLQETQYF. CDR3 in DNA: TGTGCCAGCAGCTTGGGACTAGCGGGGGGACTCCAAGAGACCCAGTACTTC. The genes are TRBV7-9 and TRBJ2-5; 15 bases match TRBD2. This CDR3 has 17 amino acids. The germline gives CDR1 SEHNR, CDR2 FQNEAQ (reference sequence). Trimming removed 3 bases from V and 1 base from J; junction bases left unmatched: 3.

The chain couples TRBV2 to TRBJ2-7; D unresolved. The CDR3 runs to 13 residues. Trimming cost V 7 bases and J 4 bases, with 14 bases left between them. Looked up from germline, CDR1 is SNHLY and CDR2 is FYNNEI. CDR3 protein: CASTPPSEYEQYV. DNA for the CDR3: TGTGCCAGCACCCCCCCTAGTGAGTACGAGCAGTACGTC.

The chain has TRBV6-5 and TRBJ2-2, with D maybe TRBD1 (6 bases). The CDR3 length is 15 residues. V dropped 5 bases and J dropped 2 bases, with 12 bases sitting between them. Germline loops: CDR1 MNHEY, CDR2 SVGAGI. This CDR3 is CASSPWDTNTGELFF. CDR3 nucleotides: TGTGCCAGCAGTCCCTGGGACACTAACACCGGGGAGCTGTTTTTT.

The chain carries TRBV16 and TRBJ2-2, with D possibly TRBD1 on 5 matching bases. Trimming left V 2 bases short and J 0 bases short, with 7 bases between. The CDR3 is made up of 15 amino acids. In germline, CDR1 is KGHSY, CDR2 FQNENV. The CDR3 region has the DNA TGTGCCAGCAGCCAACAGGGTTCGAACACCGGGGAGCTGTTTTTT. This gives the protein CASSQQGSNTGELFF.

The rearrangement links TRBV12-5 to TRBJ2-7, with D perhaps matching TRBD2 (6 bases). There are 15 residues in the CDR3. The V end lost 6 bases, the J end lost 0 bases, and 15 bases lay between the germline ends. Germline values: CDR1 LGHNT, CDR2 FRNRAP. In DNA, the CDR3 is TGTGCTAGTGGCCCCGGGGACTGGAGCTCCTACGAGCAGTACGTC. Its translation is CASGPGDWSSYEQYV.

The J gene is TRBJ2-7, the V gene TRBV19; 9 bases match TRBD2. CDR3 length equals 15 residues. The V gene end was trimmed by 1 base and the J gene end by 2 bases; junction bases not matched to a gene: 3. The germline CDR1 and CDR2 sequences are LNHDA and SQIVND (reference sequence). This chain's CDR3 is CASSIASGNTYEQYF. For the CDR3, the DNA is TGTGCCAGTAGTATAGCTAGCGGGAATACCTACGAGCAGTACTTC.

The chain combines TRBV6-1 with TRBJ2-1; TRBD2 matches 8 bases. V gave up 7 bases and J gave up 6 bases; unmatched junction bases: 8. This CDR3 has 14 residues. Germline CDR1 MNHNS, CDR2 SASEGT. CDR3 in DNA: TGTGCCAGCAATCGGGGGGGAGATTTCAATGAGCAGTTCTTC. Its protein product is CASNRGGDFNEQFF.

The CDR3 loop is CASSLGGQGLQGYTF. CDR3 nucleotides: TGTGCCAGCAGCTTGGGGGGACAGGGACTCCAAGGCTACACCTTC. This rearrangement joins TRBV5-5 to TRBJ1-2; 9 nucleotides match TRBD1. The germline gives CDR1 SGHKS, CDR2 YYEKEE (reference sequence). This CDR3 has 15 amino acids. J gave up 8 bases and V 0 bases, and 8 bases lay outside the gene matches.

The chain employs TRBV19 and TRBJ1-2; perhaps TRBD1 as D (5 bases). Germline CDR1 LNHDA, CDR2 SQIVND (reference sequence). CDR3 length equals 15 residues. Between the trimmed V and J ends, which lost 2 bases and 4 bases, there was a span of 14 bases. The DNA for the CDR3 is TGTGCCAGTAGTATACCATGGACGGGACTCTATGGCTACACCTTC. Its protein product is CASSIPWTGLYGYTF.